This T cell receptor (beta chain) is drawn from a study of immune heterogeneity within non-small cell lung tumors. General observations from the study: Site-unique high-frequency clones occurred alongside identical dominant CDR3 beta clonotypes that recurred across tumor sites within a patient. Clonotypes of T-cell receptor beta found at high frequency were largely distinct between individual patients.

Multiplex PCR amplified the TCR beta CDR3 region. Its first round ran for around 10 cycles with 32 V and 13 J primers. TCRdb independently ran MiXCR on the multiplex PCR reads; one entry per CDR3 protein. The table lists over 9,000 distinct CDR3 sequences, roughly 29% of them singletons. V lost 11 bases to trimming and J lost 4 bases, with 11 bases between them. The CDR3 loop spans 11 amino acids. Germline CDR1 reads SNHLY; CDR2 reads FYNNEI. Per sample, approximately 600 ng of bulk tumor genomic DNA was the template used. The authors collected several far-apart biopsies from each primary tumor during surgery. Enrolled patients presented with newly diagnosed, previously untreated non-small cell lung cancer and underwent curative surgery. This clonotype was recorded a few times. Antigen specificity is unknown. Lacking the conserved final phenylalanine or tryptophan, this CDR3 likely reflects a read error.

This clonotype originated in a man aged 45 to 65 with non-small cell lung cancer. The chain employs TRBV2 and TRBJ1-2, with D unresolved. Sequenced material: lung tumor tissue. DNA for the CDR3: TGTGCCCTGGCGGGATTCTATGGCTACACCCTC. Its protein product is CALAGFYGYTL.